What follows are 8 T cell receptor beta chains derived from one specimen sequenced in a study of response to subunit inactivated influenza vaccine. TCRdb re-analysed the RT-PCR reads in MiXCR, keeping a single row per CDR3 protein. The repertoire holds roughly 540,000 distinct CDR3 sequences, under 30% seen once, with approximately 3% in the top ten. A further study also used this sample, focusing on T cells expressing NK-cell markers. That source notes: 5'RACE template switching built TCR beta cDNA with unique molecular identifiers.

Source: CD4+ T cells sorted from PBMCs, taken about 12 days after vaccination. The source of these receptors is a man aged 50-59 years who received an inactivated influenza vaccine.

Turning to this clonotype: A much larger clone is a single base away; this may be a read error. The chain links TRBV7-2 to TRBJ2-3; D tentatively reads TRBD1 or TRBD2 (5 bases each). The ends were cut back, 4 bases at V and 0 bases at J, with 8 bases in the middle. The CDR3 length is 14 residues. Germline V gives CDR1 SGHTA, CDR2 FQGNSA. CDR3 sequence reads: CASSWDVSTDTQYF. Here the CDR3 DNA reads TGTGCCAGCAGCTGGGACGTTAGCACAGATACGCAGTATTTT. Full variable domain (missing parts from reference TRBV7-2 and TRBJ2-3): GAGVSQSPSNKVTEKGKDVELRCDPISGHTALYWYRQSLGQGLEFLIYFQGNSAPDKSGLPSDRFSAERTGGSVSTLTIQRTQQEDSAVYLCASSWDVSTDTQYFGPGTRLTVL.

This clonotype turned up a few times. The V gene is TRBV7-2, the J gene TRBJ2-7, with a possible D match to TRBD1 (5 bases). The CDR3 consists of 14 residues. Between the trimmed V and J ends, which lost 5 bases and 0 bases, there was a span of 11 bases. CDR1 is SGHTA and CDR2 is FQGNSA in the germline V gene. CDR3 in amino acids: CASSVDRVSYEQYF. The CDR3 DNA reads TGTGCCAGCAGCGTAGACAGAGTCTCCTACGAGCAGTACTTC.

There are a few counts of this clonotype. The chain couples TRBV15 to TRBJ2-7, with 9 nucleotides matching TRBD1. Germline V lookup: CDR1 LNHNV, CDR2 YYDKDF (reference sequence). The CDR3 spans 16 residues. The V and J ends lost 0 bases and 5 bases, in that order; junction bases with no gene match: 8. The CDR3 loop reads CATSRDRTGVYHEQYF. The CDR3, as DNA: TGTGCCACCAGCAGAGACAGGACAGGGGTCTATCACGAGCAGTACTTC.

This clonotype was recorded many times. The chain is built from TRBV4-1 and TRBJ2-6; D is undetermined. Germline V gives CDR1 MGHRA, CDR2 YSYEKL. The CDR3 length is 17 residues. V gave up 1 base and J gave up 0 bases, with 10 bases separating them. CDR3 sequence (DNA): TGCGCCAGCAGCCAAGTACTACGGAACTCTGGGGCCAACGTCCTGACTTTC. Its protein is CASSQVLRNSGANVLTF.

The chain couples TRBV12-3 or TRBV12-4 to TRBJ2-2; tentatively, D is TRBD1 or TRBD2 (6 bases each). The CDR3 totals 18 residues. The V end was cut by 0 bases, the J end by 2 bases, with 16 bases between. CDR3 amino acids: CASSLAPGAFLNTGELFF. CDR3 coding DNA: TGTGCCAGCAGTTTAGCCCCGGGGGCATTCTTAAACACCGGGGAGCTGTTTTTT.

The chain has TRBV4-1 and TRBJ1-5; D ambiguous. V shed 1 base and J shed 7 bases, with 8 bases lying between them. The germline V gene has CDR1 MGHRA and CDR2 YSYEKL. The CDR3 has 13 residues. The CDR3 region is CASSQVELQPQHF. Written as DNA, the CDR3 is TGCGCCAGCAGCCAAGTCGAACTCCAGCCCCAGCATTTT.

This clonotype was seen repeatedly, ten times or more. The chain recombines TRBV3-1 with TRBJ1-2; TRBD1 is a possible D gene (6 bases). The V gene lost 0 bases and the J gene lost 5 bases, with 13 bases spanning the gap. Germline V gives CDR1 LGHDT, CDR2 YNNKEL (reference sequence). The CDR3 covers 15 residues. CDR3 coding DNA: TGTGCCAGCAGCCAAGATAACAGGGCGAGATATGGCTACACCTTC. Amino acids: CASSQDNRARYGYTF.

This clonotype was observed a handful of times. The V gene is TRBV14, the J gene TRBJ2-3; TRBD2 is a possible D gene (6 bases). Germline CDR1 and CDR2: SGHDN and FVKESK. Trimming removed 4 bases from V and 4 bases from J, with 18 bases in between. This CDR3 has 16 amino acids. CDR3: CASSPLSGNLPDTQYF. The CDR3 region has the DNA TGTGCCAGCAGCCCCCTTAGCGGAAATTTACCAGATACGCAGTATTTT.